Below, 9 T cell receptor beta chains from the same sample are listed, as sequenced in a study of shared clonotypes between healthy human individuals. This table comes from immunoSEQ multiplex PCR, and its TCRdb copy is limited to in-frame clones, with some not included. The top ten hold around 0.4% of the sample, which has a few million clones, 85% to 95% seen once. The source material was naive CD4+ T cells from PBMCs. The subset denotes: CD45RA+ positively selected. The source is a young man in good health. Some clones in this sample may be carry-over from other donors' samples.

The gene calls are TRBV7-6 and TRBJ2-7; 8 nucleotides line up with TRBD1. J gave up 3 bases and V 5 bases, and 3 bases lay outside the gene matches. The germline gives CDR1 SGHVS, CDR2 FNYEAQ. The CDR3 totals 13 residues. CDR3 DNA: TGTGCCAGCAGCCGAGACAGGGGCTACGAGCAGTACTTC. Translating it yields CASSRDRGYEQYF.

The chain employs TRBV2 and TRBJ1-1; D is uncertain. Per germline, CDR1 SNHLY and CDR2 FYNNEI. The CDR3 consists of 14 residues. Trimming took 6 bases from V and 8 from J, leaving 19 bases between them. CDR3 sequence (DNA): TGTGCCAGCAGCATCTGGACCATGACTGGCGAAGCTTTCTTT. Amino acid sequence: CASSIWTMTGEAFF.

The rearrangement uses TRBV6-4 and TRBJ2-6, with a weak D call TRBD2 (6 bases). V was shortened by 6 bases and J by 2 bases, with 14 bases between the two germline ends. There are 16 residues in the CDR3. Germline V gives CDR1 MRHNA, CDR2 SNTAGT. The CDR3 region has the DNA TGTGCCAGCAGCAGTGGGGAGGTCCCTGGGGCCAACGTCCTGACTTTC. Its translation is CASSSGEVPGANVLTF.

For this clone: At one end, the junction sequence differs from germline, possibly due to a read error. V usage is TRBV28 and J usage is TRBJ2-1, with TRBD2 matching 14 bases. This CDR3 is 13 amino acids long. From germline, CDR1 is MDHEN and CDR2 SYDVKM. The CDR3 sequence is CASSPGTSGSQLF. In DNA form, the CDR3 reads TGTGCCAGCAGTCCGGGGACTAGCGGGAGTCAGCTCTTC.

This rearrangement joins TRBV19 to TRBJ1-5; possibly TRBD1 for D (6 bases). Trimming cost V 7 bases and J 4 bases, with 11 bases left between them. The V gene's germline CDR1 is LNHDA and CDR2 SQIVND (reference sequence). This CDR3 is built from 13 residues. CDR3 protein: CASTGARNQPQHF. CDR3 nucleotides: TGTGCCAGTACGGGGGCGCGGAATCAGCCCCAGCATTTT.

This sequence joins TRBV14 and TRBJ2-2, with D perhaps assigned TRBD1 or TRBD2 (6 bases each). Between the trimmed V and J ends, which lost 4 bases and 1 base, there was a span of 13 bases. In germline, CDR1 is SGHDN, CDR2 FVKESK. This CDR3 has 16 residues. The CDR3 region has the DNA TGTGCCAGCAGCCGCTTGGGGGGCCTGAACACCGGGGAGCTGTTTTTT. This translates into CASSRLGGLNTGELFF. Supplemented by reference TRBV14 and TRBJ2-2, the full variable domain reads EAGVTQFPSHSVIEKGQTVTLRCDPISGHDNLYWYRRVMGKEIKFLLHFVKESKQDESGMPNNRFLAERTGGTYSTLKVQPAELEDSGVYFCASSRLGGLNTGELFFGEGSRLTVL.

The V gene is TRBV28, the J gene TRBJ1-2, with unresolved D. Trimming removed 2 bases at V and 8 bases at J, with 21 bases between. Germline V gives CDR1 MDHEN, CDR2 SYDVKM. The CDR3 extends over 16 amino acids. CDR3 amino acids: CASSLLRTPVSGGYTF. CDR3 bases: TGTGCCAGCAGTTTACTCCGGACCCCAGTCTCGGGGGGCTACACCTTC.

The V call is TRBV5-1, the J call TRBJ1-2; tentative D call: TRBD1 (6 bases). Trimming cost V 8 bases and J 1 base, with 15 bases left between them. Germline lookup yields CDR1 SGHRS and CDR2 YFSETQ. CDR3 length: 14 amino acids. The CDR3 loop reads CASGSGALNYGYTF. The DNA of the CDR3 is TGCGCCAGTGGATCAGGGGCGCTTAACTATGGCTACACCTTC.

The V gene is TRBV18, the J gene TRBJ2-7; 13 bases agree with TRBD2. Germline V gene sequence: CDR1 KGHSH, CDR2 LQKENI. V dropped 6 bases and J dropped 3; count of bases not matched to a gene: 5. This CDR3 is built from 15 residues. CDR3 residues: CASSRTSGGLYEQYF. CDR3 DNA sequence: TGTGCCAGCTCCCGGACTAGCGGGGGTCTCTACGAGCAGTACTTC.